This section outlines one T cell receptor (beta chain) sequence together with its context. As yet, its antigen is unknown. This entry is derived from a study of T cell repertoires in cytomegalovirus infection. The overall study: HLA-B-restricted CMV epitopes that are well studied were used alongside recently identified HLA-C-restricted ones. It was the public TCR beta signatures that indicated both CMV infection and matching HLA type.

V shed 5 bases and J 2 bases; nucleotides not matched to a gene: 14. This CDR3 has 18 amino acids. One entry per CDR3 protein, called by TCRdb with MiXCR from the reads. The table lists approximately 910,000 distinct CDR3 sequences, around 32% of them singletons. Broader study findings: Clonotype analysis showed dominance of the ex vivo response by HLA-C-restricted CMV-specific TCR beta clonotypes. Using cumulative public TCR beta family frequency, the authors identified those who carried CMV together with the relevant HLA.

The material was cultured CD8+ T cells from PBMCs, obtained from culture after CMV antigen stimulation. The sequence came from a human donor in good health (CMV status not recorded). Some clones in this sample may be carry-over from other donors' samples. The chain is built from TRBV12-3 or TRBV12-4 and TRBJ1-2, with 10 bases lining up with TRBD1. The CDR3 coding sequence is TGTGCCAGCAGTCCCCCCGTTACCCGGGACAGGGGAAACTATGGCTACACCTTC. It specifies CASSPPVTRDRGNYGYTF.